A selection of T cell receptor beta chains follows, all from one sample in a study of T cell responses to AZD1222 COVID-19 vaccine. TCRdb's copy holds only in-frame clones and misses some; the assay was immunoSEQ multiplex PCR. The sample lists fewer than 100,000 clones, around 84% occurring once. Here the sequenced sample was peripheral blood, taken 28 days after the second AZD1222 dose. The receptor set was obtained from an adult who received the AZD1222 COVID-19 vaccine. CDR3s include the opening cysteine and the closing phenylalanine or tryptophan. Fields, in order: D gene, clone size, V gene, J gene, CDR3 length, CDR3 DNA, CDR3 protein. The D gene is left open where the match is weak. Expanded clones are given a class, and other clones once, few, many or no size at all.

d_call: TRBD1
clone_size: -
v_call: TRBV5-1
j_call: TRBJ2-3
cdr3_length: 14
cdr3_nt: TGCGCCAGCAGCGAAAGGACAGGGGGAGATACGCAGTATTTT
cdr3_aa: CASSERTGGDTQYF

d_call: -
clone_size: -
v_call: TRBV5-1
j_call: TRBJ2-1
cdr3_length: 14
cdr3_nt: TGCGCCAGCAGCTTGGGAGGACCCTACAATGAGCAGTTCTTC
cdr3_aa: CASSLGGPYNEQFF

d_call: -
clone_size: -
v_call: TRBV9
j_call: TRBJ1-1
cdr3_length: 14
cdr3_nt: TGTGCCAGCAGCCCCCTGAGGGTAAACACTGAAGCTTTCTTT
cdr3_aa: CASSPLRVNTEAFF

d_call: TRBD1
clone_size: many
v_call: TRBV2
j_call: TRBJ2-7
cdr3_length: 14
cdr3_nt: TGTGCCAGCAGTGGGCAGGGGGATTACGACGAGCAGTACTTC
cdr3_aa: CASSGQGDYDEQYF

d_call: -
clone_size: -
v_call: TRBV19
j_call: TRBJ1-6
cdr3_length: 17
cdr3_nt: TGTGCCAGTAGATCCTCAACGGGAGGGGGAAGAAATTCACCCCTCCACTTT
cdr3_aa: CASRSSTGGGRNSPLHF

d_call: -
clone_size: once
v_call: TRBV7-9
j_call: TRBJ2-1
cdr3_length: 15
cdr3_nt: TGTGCCAGCAGAGGTATCGCCGGAGGGGGCAATGAGCAGTTCTTC
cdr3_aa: CASRGIAGGGNEQFF

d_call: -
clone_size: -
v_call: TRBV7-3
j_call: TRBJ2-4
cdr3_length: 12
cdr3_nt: TGTGCCAGCAGCTTAACGGGTGGGAATCAGTACTTC
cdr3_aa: CASSLTGGNQYF

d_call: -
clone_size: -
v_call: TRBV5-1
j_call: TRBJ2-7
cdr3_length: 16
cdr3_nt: TGCGCCAGCAGCCCGCCGGCGACGGCCGTCGCCTACGAGCAGTACTTC
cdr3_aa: CASSPPATAVAYEQYF

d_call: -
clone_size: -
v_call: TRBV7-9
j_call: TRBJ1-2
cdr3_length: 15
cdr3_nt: TGTGCCAGCAGCTTAGCACCCTCCCGGGGGTATGGCTACACCTTC
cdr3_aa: CASSLAPSRGYGYTF

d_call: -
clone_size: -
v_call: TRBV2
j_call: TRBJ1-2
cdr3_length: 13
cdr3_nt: TGTGCCAGCTCTCCTCCGGGATCTTATGGCTACACCTTC
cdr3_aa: CASSPPGSYGYTF

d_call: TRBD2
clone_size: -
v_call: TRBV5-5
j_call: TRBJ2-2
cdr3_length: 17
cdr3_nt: TGTGCCAGCAGCTTGGCCTGGCGGACTAGCGACACCGGGGAGCTGTTTTTT
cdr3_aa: CASSLAWRTSDTGELFF

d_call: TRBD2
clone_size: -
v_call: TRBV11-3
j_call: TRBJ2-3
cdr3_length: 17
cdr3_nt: TGTGCCAGCAGCTTAGATCTTAGAGCGGGAGGCACAGATACGCAGTATTTT
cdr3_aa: CASSLDLRAGGTDTQYF

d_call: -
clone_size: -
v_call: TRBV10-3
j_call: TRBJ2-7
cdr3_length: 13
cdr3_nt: TGTGCCACCAGCGACCACGCATCCTACGAGCAGTACTTC
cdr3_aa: CATSDHASYEQYF

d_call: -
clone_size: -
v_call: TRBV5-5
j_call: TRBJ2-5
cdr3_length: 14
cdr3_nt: TGTGCCAGCAGCCCTGGGTCTAGCCAAGAGACCCAGTACTTC
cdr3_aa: CASSPGSSQETQYF

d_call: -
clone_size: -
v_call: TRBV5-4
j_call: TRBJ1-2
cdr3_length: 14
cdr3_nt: TGTGCCAGCAGCTCGGGGTCCAGGGTGTTAGGCTACACCTTC
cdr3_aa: CASSSGSRVLGYTF

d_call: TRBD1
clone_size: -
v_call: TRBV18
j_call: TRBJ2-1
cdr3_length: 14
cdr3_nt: TGTGCCAGCTCACCGGCCGGGGACAGCAATGAGCAGTTCTTC
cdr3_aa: CASSPAGDSNEQFF

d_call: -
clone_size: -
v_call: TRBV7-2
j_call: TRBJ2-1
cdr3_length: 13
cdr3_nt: TGTGCCAGCAGCCAGGGGCCCAACAGGGAGCAGTTCTTC
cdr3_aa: CASSQGPNREQFF

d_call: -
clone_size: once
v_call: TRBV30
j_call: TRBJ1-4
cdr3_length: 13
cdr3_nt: TGTGCCAGTGGGCCGATCTCTAATGAAAAACTGTTTTTT
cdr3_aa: CASGPISNEKLFF

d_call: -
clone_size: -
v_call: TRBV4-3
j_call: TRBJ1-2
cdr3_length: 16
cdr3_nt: TGCGCCAGCAGCCAAGAGGTTGACGGTGCGAACTATGGCTACACCTTC
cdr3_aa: CASSQEVDGANYGYTF

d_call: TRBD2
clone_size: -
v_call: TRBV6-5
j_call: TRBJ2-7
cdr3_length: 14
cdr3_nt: TGTGCCAGCAGTCTACTAGCGGGAGGGTACGAGCAGTACTTC
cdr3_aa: CASSLLAGGYEQYF

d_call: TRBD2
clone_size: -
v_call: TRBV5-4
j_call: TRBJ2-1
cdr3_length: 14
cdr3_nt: TGTGCCAGCAAAGAGACTAGCGGAATCAATGAGCAGTTCTTC
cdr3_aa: CASKETSGINEQFF

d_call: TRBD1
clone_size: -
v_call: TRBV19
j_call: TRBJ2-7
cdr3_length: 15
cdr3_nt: TGTGCCAGTAGTATTCAGGGGACAGACCCCTACGAGCAGTACTTC
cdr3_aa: CASSIQGTDPYEQYF

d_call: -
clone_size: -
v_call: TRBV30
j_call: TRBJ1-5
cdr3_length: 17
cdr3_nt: TGTGCCTGGAGTGGGGATGACAGGAGAAGGCCCACTCAGCCCCAGCATTTT
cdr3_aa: CAWSGDDRRRPTQPQHF

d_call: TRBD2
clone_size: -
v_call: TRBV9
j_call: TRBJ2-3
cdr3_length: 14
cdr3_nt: TGTGCCAGCAGCGTAGGGGCGGGGGCAGATACGCAGTATTTT
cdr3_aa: CASSVGAGADTQYF